This T cell receptor (beta chain) was profiled in a study of cytomegalovirus exposure and HLA in healthy donors. Findings and caveats of the study: A later analysis reportedly found that, within productive TCRs, an Asian-associated ancestry cluster had fewer N-insertions than the mean observed across the roughly 690 donors.

PCR employed 60 Vbeta and 13 Jbeta primers. In the original processing: In a later analysis, the count reached roughly 80 million unique TCR beta chains, with about 9.9 million shared. Produced via immunoSEQ multiplex PCR; TCRdb's table is partial and in-frame only. V and J calls and clone size are as listed in that table; D and trimming were resolved from the DNA. Of 110,000 to 150,000 clones in the sample, roughly 77% are singletons; the top ten hold nearly 4%. Comment on this clone: Its antigen is unknown.

Germline V gene data show CDR1 as WSHSY and CDR2 as SAAADI. The CDR3 contains 12 residues. V shed 8 bases, J shed 3 bases, and the junction held 3 bases outside the gene matches. The sample consisted of PBMCs. V gene TRBV10-2 combines with J gene TRBJ2-7; 8 nucleotides agree with TRBD1. The origin of this receptor is a male donor in good health and CMV-seronegative. DNA for the CDR3: TGCGCCAGCGGGACAGGAGACTACGAGCAGTACTTC. Protein product: CASGTGDYEQYF.